Presented here are 22 T cell receptor beta chains from one specimen sequenced in a study of cytomegalovirus exposure and HLA in healthy donors. The PCR employed 60 Vbeta primers together with 13 Jbeta primers. Repertoires were generated with immunoSEQ multiplex PCR, while TCRdb's copy carries only in-frame clones and drops some. The table shows fewer than 250,000 clones, with about 84% occurring only once. Sequenced: PBMCs. All receptors come from a woman aged 25 to 39 in good health and CMV-seropositive.

The rearrangement links TRBV27 to TRBJ2-3, with 7 bases matching TRBD2. The germline V gene has CDR1 MNHEY and CDR2 SMNVEV (reference sequence). V lost 5 bases, J lost 3 bases, and 8 bases stayed unmatched. The CDR3 consists of 15 residues. DNA for the CDR3: TGTGCCAGCAGTACCGGGGGGAGGGCTACAGATACGCAGTATTTT. As protein: CASSTGGRATDTQYF.

This chain connects TRBV4-1 to TRBJ1-2; TRBD1 might be the D (5 bases). V lost 6 bases and J 4 bases, leaving 15 bases between the germline ends. The CDR3 runs 14 residues. Germline V gene lookup returns CDR1 MGHRA and CDR2 YSYEKL. CDR3 sequence reads: CASSPGYPFYGYTF. CDR3 DNA: TGCGCCAGCAGTCCAGGGTATCCCTTCTATGGCTACACCTTC.

The rearrangement links TRBV2 to TRBJ2-3, with D unresolved. This CDR3 comprises 14 residues. V was cut by 2 bases and J by 2 bases, with 8 bases left in between. The germline gives CDR1 SNHLY, CDR2 FYNNEI. CDR3 in amino acids: CASSEQTFTDTQYF. CDR3 nucleotides: TGTGCCAGCAGTGAACAGACATTCACAGATACGCAGTATTTT.

The chain is built from TRBV5-1 and TRBJ2-2; 8 positions agree with TRBD2. J was trimmed by 4 bases and V by 0 bases; bases with no gene match: 2. Germline V gene sequence: CDR1 SGHRS, CDR2 YFSETQ. This CDR3 has 15 amino acids. CDR3 protein: CASSLGSGGTGELFF. In DNA form, the CDR3 reads TGCGCCAGCAGCTTGGGGAGCGGGGGCACCGGGGAGCTGTTTTTT. Full variable domain (missing parts from reference TRBV5-1 and TRBJ2-2): KAGVTQTPRYLIKTRGQQVTLSCSPISGHRSVSWYQQTPGQGLQFLFEYFSETQRNKGNFPGRFSGRQFSNSRSEMNVSTLELGDSALYLCASSLGSGGTGELFFGEGSRLTVL.

Only a few counts were recorded for this clone. This chain connects TRBV4-3 to TRBJ2-1; perhaps TRBD1 as D (5 bases). The CDR3 loop spans 14 amino acids. Trimming shortened V by 4 bases and J by 6 bases, and 13 bases separated the two germline ends. Germline V gene sequence: CDR1 LGHNA, CDR2 YSLEER. The CDR3 coding sequence is TGCGCCAGCAGCCCTGGGGCGGATCTCAATGAGCAGTTCTTC. Protein: CASSPGADLNEQFF.

J is TRBJ1-2 and V is TRBV11-3, with 7 bases that match TRBD1. The CDR3 contains 13 residues. With 5 bases clipped from V and 4 bases from J, the junction kept 4 bases outside the gene matches. The V gene's germline CDR1 is SGHNT and CDR2 YENEEA. CDR3 sequence (DNA): TGTGCCAGCAGCAAGGACAGGCTCTATGGCTACACCTTC. It codes for CASSKDRLYGYTF. The full variable domain, with the rest looked up from reference TRBV11-3 and TRBJ1-2, is EAGVVQSPRYKIIEKKQPVAFWCNPISGHNTLYWYLQNLGQGPELLIRYENEEAVDDSQLPKDRFSAERLKGVDSTLKIQPAELGDSAVYLCASSKDRLYGYTFGSGTRLTVV.

This chain joins TRBV21-1 and TRBJ1-2; TRBD1 is the table's D call, not checked against the DNA. TRBV21-1 is deemed a pseudogene. The CDR3 loop spans 15 amino acids. The CDR3 bases are TGTGCCAGCAGCAACCCCGCCAGGGGGCTTGACGGCTACACCTTC. Amino acids: CASSNPARGLDGYTF.

The rearrangement joins TRBV29-1 to TRBJ1-1; perhaps TRBD1 as D (5 bases). The germline V gene encodes CDR1 SQVTM and CDR2 ANQGSEA. CDR3 size: 14 residues. Trimming took off 4 bases at V and 1 base at J, with 13 bases between the two ends. CDR3 protein: CSVGATEPNTEAFF. Here the CDR3 DNA reads TGCAGCGTTGGGGCGACAGAGCCGAACACTGAAGCTTTCTTT. Combining the CDR3 with reference TRBV29-1 and TRBJ1-1 gives the whole variable domain SAVISQKPSRDICQRGTSLTIQCQVDSQVTMMFWYRQQPGQSLTLIATANQGSEATYESGFVIDKFPISRPNLTFSTLTVSNMSPEDSSIYLCSVGATEPNTEAFFGQGTRLTVV.

J is TRBJ1-2 and V is TRBV2; D is perhaps TRBD1 (6 bases). Trimming took 1 base from V and 8 from J, leaving 14 bases between them. CDR1 and CDR2 (germline): SNHLY, FYNNEI. The CDR3 totals 14 residues. The CDR3 DNA reads as TGTGCCAGCAGTGAAGGCAGGGGATGGGGAGGCTACACCTTC. Translated, it gives CASSEGRGWGGYTF.

The chain uses TRBV6-5 and TRBJ1-1, with 9 positions matching TRBD1. V gave up 5 bases and J gave up 1 base; unmatched junction bases: 5. Germline CDR1 MNHEY, CDR2 SVGAGI. The CDR3 covers 15 residues. The CDR3 nucleotides are TGTGCCAGCAGTCCAGGGACAGGGACGAACACTGAAGCTTTCTTT. It yields the protein CASSPGTGTNTEAFF.

With respect to this clone: One junction end does not reproduce the germline sequence, and a read error may be involved. V and J are TRBV5-4 and TRBJ2-2; TRBD2 matches at 7 bases. The length of the CDR3 is 15 residues. The germline gives CDR1 SGHNT, CDR2 YYREEE (reference sequence). CDR3 sequence: CASSPGRVKTGELLF. Here the CDR3 DNA reads TGTGCCAGCAGCCCGGGGAGGGTCAAGACCGGGGAGCTGCTTTTT.

This clone was counted between two and nine times. The chain carries TRBV9 and TRBJ2-5; 7 bases are a match to TRBD2. With V trimmed by 3 bases and J by 3 bases, 5 bases remained unmatched. The CDR3 has 14 residues. Germline V gene data show CDR1 as SGDLS and CDR2 as YYNGEE. This CDR3 reads CASSGGTIEETQYF. The DNA for the CDR3 is TGTGCCAGCAGCGGCGGGACTATCGAAGAGACCCAGTACTTC.

This chain links TRBV6-1 with TRBJ2-7; D not resolved. Germline CDR1 is MNHNS and CDR2 is SASEGT. CDR3 length: 14 amino acids. Trimming shortened V by 2 bases and J by 0 bases, and 8 bases separated the two germline ends. The CDR3 spells CASSEMVSSYEQYF. As DNA, the CDR3 is TGTGCCAGCAGTGAAATGGTGAGCTCCTACGAGCAGTACTTC.

The V and J genes are TRBV11-2 and TRBJ1-4; TRBD1 matches 7 bases. The germline gives CDR1 SGHAT, CDR2 FQNNGV. The CDR3 covers 15 residues. J gave up 4 bases and V 5 bases, and 7 bases lay outside the gene matches. The chain's CDR3 is CASSRNRDSNEKLFF. CDR3 bases: TGTGCCAGCAGCCGGAACCGGGACAGTAATGAAAAACTGTTTTTT.

The V call is TRBV6-5, the J call TRBJ1-1; D is unclear. V dropped 5 bases and J dropped 5 bases, with 12 bases sitting between them. Germline assignment: CDR1 MNHEY and CDR2 SVGAGI. The CDR3 contains 13 residues. The CDR3 nucleotides read TGTGCCAGCAGTGATCAGGTAAAAACTGAAGCTTTCTTT. Translating gives CASSDQVKTEAFF.

The chain links TRBV7-9 to TRBJ2-7; 7 nucleotides align to TRBD1. After removal of 8 bases from V and 0 bases from J, the junction contained 7 bases not matched to a gene. CDR1 and CDR2 from the germline V gene are SEHNR and FQNEAQ (reference sequence). This CDR3 spans 14 amino acids. CDR3 loop: CASALTGSSYEQYF. The CDR3 DNA is TGTGCCAGCGCCCTGACAGGGAGCTCCTACGAGCAGTACTTC. Based on the CDR3 plus reference TRBV7-9 and TRBJ2-7, the full variable domain is DTGVSQNPRHKITKRGQNVTFRCDPISEHNRLYWYRQTLGQGPEFLTYFQNEAQLEKSRLLSDRFSAERPKGSFSTLEIQRTEQGDSAMYLCASALTGSSYEQYFGPGTRLTVT.

The chain uses TRBV5-4 and TRBJ1-6, with TRBD1 matching 11 bases. This CDR3 is built from 14 residues. CDR1 and CDR2 from the germline V gene are SGHNT and YYREEE (reference sequence). V was pared by 5 bases and J by 9 bases, with 4 bases of the junction left unmatched. CDR3 coding DNA: TGTGCCAGCAGAAGGGACAGGGGGGGTTCACCCCTCCACTTT. Translating it yields CASRRDRGGSPLHF. Full variable domain (remainder filled in from reference TRBV5-4 and TRBJ1-6): ETGVTQSPTHLIKTRGQQVTLRCSSQSGHNTVSWYQQALGQGPQFIFQYYREEENGRGNFPPRFSGLQFPNYSSELNVNALELDDSALYLCASRRDRGGSPLHFGNGTRLTVT.

This clone occurred a few times. The chain couples TRBV6-1 to TRBJ2-7, with D possibly being TRBD2 (6 bases). V lost 7 bases and J lost 6, with 10 bases in between. CDR1 and CDR2 from the germline V gene are MNHNS and SASEGT. The CDR3 runs to 11 residues. The CDR3 bases are TGTGCCAGCAAGGAGGGAGGCGAGCAGTACTTC. This sequence encodes CASKEGGEQYF.

The gene calls are TRBV9 and TRBJ2-7, with 7 bases fitting TRBD2. The V segment lost 3 bases and the J segment 5 bases; nucleotides outside the gene matches: 11. CDR3 length equals 15 residues. Germline V gene sequence: CDR1 SGDLS, CDR2 YYNGEE. The CDR3: CASSASGGGGNEQYF. The DNA for the CDR3 is TGTGCCAGCAGCGCATCTGGGGGGGGAGGCAACGAGCAGTACTTC.

Here the CDR3 reads CASSGQGVTEAFF. As DNA, the CDR3 is TGTGCCAGCAGTGGACAGGGGGTCACTGAAGCTTTCTTT. The chain couples TRBV2 to TRBJ1-1; 9 bases map to TRBD1. The V gene end was trimmed by 4 bases and the J gene end by 4 bases; junction bases not matched to a gene: 1. CDR1 is SNHLY, CDR2 FYNNEI, per germline. CDR3 length: 13 amino acids.

The genes are TRBV7-9 and TRBJ2-7; no clear D. The CDR3 is 12 residues long. Trimming removed 2 bases at V and 3 bases at J, with 5 bases between. Per the germline V gene, CDR1 is SEHNR and CDR2 is FQNEAQ (reference sequence). Here the CDR3 DNA reads TGTGCCAGCAGCTTATATTTCTACGAGCAGTACTTC. It codes for CASSLYFYEQYF.

V is TRBV27 and J is TRBJ1-2, with D maybe TRBD1 (6 bases). V lost 5 bases and J lost 8, with 24 bases in between. Germline V CDR1 and CDR2: MNHEY, SMNVEV (reference sequence). This CDR3 has 16 residues. The CDR3 DNA follows: TGTGCCAGCAGTACGGTCCGGGACACGAACGGTCGAGGCTACACCTTC. Translated: CASSTVRDTNGRGYTF.